The source of this T cell receptor (beta chain) is a study of blood T cell repertoires in COVID-19. Study context: T cells, B-cell-depleted T cells, or PBMCs supplied cDNA or gDNA.

Original handling: Amplification from reference gene primers served as the basis for estimated nucleated cell counts. Only in-frame clones appear in the TCRdb table, and some are missing; sequencing was by immunoSEQ multiplex PCR. V and J calls and clone size are those listed in that table; D and trimming were worked out from the DNA. The table includes about 130,000 clones, approximately 83% detected once. This CDR3 contains 13 residues. Germline CDR1 SGHRS, CDR2 YFSETQ. V was shortened by 4 bases and J by 4 bases, with 11 bases between the two germline ends. V and J are TRBV5-1 and TRBJ1-2, with D maybe TRBD1 (5 bases). The clonotype comes from a man aged 60 to 75 with acute or convalescent COVID-19. Sequencing used peripheral blood. This CDR3 is CASSPPGGYGYTF. The CDR3 bases are TGCGCCAGCAGCCCACCCGGGGGCTATGGCTACACCTTC.